These T cell receptor beta chains were read from a single sample in a study of cytomegalovirus exposure and HLA in healthy donors. Libraries were prepared by immunoSEQ multiplex PCR; TCRdb keeps only in-frame clonotypes and omits some of them. The repertoire holds tens of thousands of clones, less than 75% seen once, with about 6% in the top ten. Input material: PBMCs. The receptors here all came from a young man in good health and CMV-seronegative. Both conserved end residues are part of each CDR3. D genes are given only for firm matches. Part of the rows lack a size; the others show once, few, many or a class for expanded clones.

length	size	V	J	D	DNA	CDR3
15	.	TRBV5-1	TRBJ1-2	.	TGCGCCAGCAGCCTCACCTGGACAGCTAACTATGGCTACACCTTC	CASSLTWTANYGYTF
13	.	TRBV5-1	TRBJ1-1	.	TGCGCCAGCAGCTTTAGAATGAACACTGAAGCTTTCTTT	CASSFRMNTEAFF
15	.	TRBV5-4	TRBJ1-1	TRBD1	TGTGCCAGCAGCCCGAGGACAGGGGAAGTTACTGAAGCTTTCTTT	CASSPRTGEVTEAFF
17	.	TRBV9	TRBJ2-6	TRBD1	TGTGCCAGCGCTTCCGGGACAGGGGACGGTGGGGCCAACGTCCTGACTTTC	CASASGTGDGGANVLTF
14	.	TRBV7-8	TRBJ2-7	TRBD1	TGTGCCAGCAGCTTAGGGACAGGGGGGATCGGGCAGTACTTC	CASSLGTGGIGQYF
15	.	TRBV5-4	TRBJ2-1	TRBD1	TGTGCCAGCAACCCATGGGACAGGGGTTACAATGAGCAGTTCTTC	CASNPWDRGYNEQFF
14	.	TRBV30	TRBJ1-4	TRBD1	TGTGCCTGCGTTGCGGGGACAGGGAATGAAAAACTGTTTTTT	CACVAGTGNEKLFF
15	.	TRBV5-1	TRBJ2-7	TRBD2	TGCGCCAGCAGCGAGAGGACTAGCGCCATCTACGAGCAGTACTTC	CASSERTSAIYEQYF
14	.	TRBV5-4	TRBJ2-4	.	TGTGCCAGCAGCACTTCCGAGGGCAAAAACATTCAGTACTTC	CASSTSEGKNIQYF
13	.	TRBV28	TRBJ1-1	.	TGTGCCAGCAGTTTAGCAGACAGATCTGAAGCTTTCTTT	CASSLADRSEAFF
14	.	TRBV6-6	TRBJ2-1	TRBD2	TGTGCCAGCAGGGGTAGCGGGAGGTATGGTGAGCAGTTCTTC	CASRGSGRYGEQFF
13	.	TRBV11-2	TRBJ2-7	TRBD1	TGTGCCAGCAGCTTAAACCCGGGACAGGGGGAGAACTTC	CASSLNPGQGENF
11	.	TRBV19	TRBJ2-3	.	TGTGCCAGTAGTTCGGAAAGAGGGCAGTATTTT	CASSSERGQYF
18	.	TRBV19	TRBJ2-1	TRBD2	TGTGCCAGTAGTATAGCCCCGGGACTAGCGGAGACCTACAATGAGCAGTTCTTC	CASSIAPGLAETYNEQFF
14	.	TRBV2	TRBJ1-5	.	TGTGCCAGCAGTGAATCGGGGGGCAATCAGCCCCAGCATTTT	CASSESGGNQPQHF
15	.	TRBV5-6	TRBJ2-7	TRBD2	TGTGCCAGCAGCCCATCTAGCGGGAGTTTCTACGAGCAGTACTTC	CASSPSSGSFYEQYF
13	.	TRBV6-5	TRBJ1-1	TRBD1	TGTGCCACACAGGGGCTGTTGAACACTGAAGCTTTCTTT	CATQGLLNTEAFF
17	.	TRBV4-1	TRBJ2-3	TRBD2	TGCGCCAGCAGCCAAGGGGGGACTAGCGGGAGGGTGAATACGCAGTATTTT	CASSQGGTSGRVNTQYF
15	.	TRBV5-1	TRBJ2-2	.	TGCGCCAGCTACCCCCGGGGGAGTTCCACCGGGGAGCTGTTTTTT	CASYPRGSSTGELFF
13	.	TRBV19	TRBJ1-1	.	TGTGCCAGTAGTAGGGGGGTTCTCACTGAAGCTTTCTTT	CASSRGVLTEAFF
16	.	TRBV2	TRBJ1-5	TRBD1	TGTGCCAGCAGTGAAGTCAGGGGGGATGGATCTCAGCCCCAGCATTTT	CASSEVRGDGSQPQHF
15	.	TRBV5-1	TRBJ2-7	.	TGCGCCAGCAGCTTGGGGCAGGGCAGTAGCTACGAGCAGTACTTC	CASSLGQGSSYEQYF
15	.	TRBV25-1	TRBJ2-4	.	TGTGCCAGCAGTGAATTCTCCTTAGCCAAAAACATTCAGTACTTC	CASSEFSLAKNIQYF
14	few	TRBV30	TRBJ1-4	.	TGTGCCTGGAAGTTAGACAGCAAAAATGAAAAACTGTTTTTT	CAWKLDSKNEKLFF
16	once	TRBV5-4	TRBJ2-1	.	TGTGCCAGCAGCTTGTATAGCCTGAGCTCCTACAATGAGCAGTTCTTC	CASSLYSLSSYNEQFF
13	.	TRBV7-7	TRBJ2-5	TRBD2	TGTGCCAGCAGCCGCGGACTAGCGGGGCCACAGTACTTC	CASSRGLAGPQYF
16	.	TRBV4-1	TRBJ2-7	TRBD2	TGCGCCAGCAGCCCGTGGGCTAGCGGGAACTCCTACGAGCAGTACTTC	CASSPWASGNSYEQYF
15	.	TRBV18	TRBJ2-1	TRBD2	TGTGCCAGCTCACTGGGGACTAGCGGGATAAATGAGCAGTTCTTC	CASSLGTSGINEQFF
14	.	TRBV27	TRBJ1-1	.	TGTGCCAGCAGTCCGTGGGGGGTGGACACTGAAGCTTTCTTT	CASSPWGVDTEAFF
19	.	TRBV15	TRBJ2-2	TRBD1	TGTGCCACCAGCAGGATGCAGGGGGCAACCACTGCGAACACCGGGGAGCTGTTTTTT	CATSRMQGATTANTGELFF
14	.	TRBV7-6	TRBJ2-5	TRBD2	TGTGCCAGCAGCTTAGGGGAGGGCGCGGAGACCCAGTACTTC	CASSLGEGAETQYF
15	.	TRBV19	TRBJ2-7	TRBD2	TGTGCCAGTAGTATAGTGGCGGGAGGGCCCTACGAGCAGTACTTC	CASSIVAGGPYEQYF
15	.	TRBV11-3	TRBJ2-1	.	TGTGCCAGCAGCGCCGGTCCCATCTCCTACAATGAGCAGTTCTTC	CASSAGPISYNEQFF
13	.	TRBV7-7	TRBJ2-7	TRBD2	TGTGCCAGCAGCCTGGGACTAGCCTACGAGCAGTACTTC	CASSLGLAYEQYF
15	.	TRBV5-1	TRBJ2-7	TRBD1	TGCGCCAGCAGCTTGGATGGGACAGGGGGCTACGAGCAGTACTTC	CASSLDGTGGYEQYF
12	.	TRBV2	TRBJ2-1	.	TGTGCCAGCAGGTATTCCTACAATGAGCAGTTCTTC	CASRYSYNEQFF
11	.	TRBV6-6	TRBJ2-5	.	TGTGCCGGCAGTTCAATGGAGACCCAGTACTTC	CAGSSMETQYF
16	.	TRBV11-2	TRBJ2-5	TRBD2	TGTGCCAGCAGCTTAGGTTCTGCGGGAGGGAAAGAGACCCAGTACTTC	CASSLGSAGGKETQYF
14	few	TRBV19	TRBJ1-1	TRBD1	TGTGCCAGTACCTGGACAGGGGGAGGTACTGAAGCTTTCTTT	CASTWTGGGTEAFF
15	few	TRBV4-2	TRBJ2-7	TRBD2	TGTGCCAGCAGCCAAGATCTAGCGGGAGGGTTGGAGCAGTACTTC	CASSQDLAGGLEQYF
13	.	TRBV19	TRBJ1-5	TRBD1	TGTGCCAGTAGCACAATCGGCGGGACAGGGGAACATTTT	CASSTIGGTGEHF
17	.	TRBV15	TRBJ1-6	.	TGTGCCACCAGCAGGGACCGGGTGGCAGGGTATAATTCACCCCTCCACTTT	CATSRDRVAGYNSPLHF
15	few	TRBV6-5	TRBJ1-1	.	TGTGCCAGCAGTTCGGCGGGCCCTGCATACACTGAAGCTTTCTTT	CASSSAGPAYTEAFF
16	.	TRBV6-5	TRBJ2-7	TRBD1	TGTGCCAGCAGTTACAAGGGACAGGGGGCCACCTACGAGCAGTACTTC	CASSYKGQGATYEQYF
16	.	TRBV5-1	TRBJ2-5	TRBD2	TGCGCCAGCAGCATGCTCCTAGCGGGAGTGGGAGAGACCCAGTACTTC	CASSMLLAGVGETQYF
15	.	TRBV18	TRBJ2-1	TRBD2	TGTGCCAGCTCTCAACTAGCGGGAGGGCCGGGCGAGCAGTTCTTC	CASSQLAGGPGEQFF
15	.	TRBV6-1	TRBJ2-4	.	TGTGCCAGCACCCCCGGAGGTCAGGGCGGGGACATTCAGTACTTC	CASTPGGQGGDIQYF